Listed here is a single T cell receptor beta chain. The antigen is undetermined. The data originate from a study of OX40 agonist ivuxolimab in advanced cancers. Study outcomes and limitations: With doses of 0.1-3.0 mg/kg, partial responders showed among the lowest clonal expansion.

Sequencing used immunoSEQ multiplex PCR; TCRdb keeps in-frame clones, though not all of them. Of tens of thousands of clones in the sample, 94% were seen once. V lost 5 bases to trimming and J lost 0 bases, with 24 bases between them. The CDR3 covers 19 residues. CDR1 MNHEY and CDR2 SMNVEV come from the germline V gene (reference sequence). This chain joins TRBV27 and TRBJ2-3; unclear D gene. The material sequenced was CD4+ or CD8+ T cells sorted from blood, taken in a trial of the OX40 agonist ivuxolimab. The receptor comes from an adult with an advanced solid tumor such as melanoma, head and neck, liver or kidney cancer. The chain's CDR3 is CASSIALPSGSESTDTQYF. CDR3 sequence (DNA): TGTGCCAGCAGTATTGCCCTCCCTTCCGGAAGTGAGAGCACAGATACGCAGTATTTT.